These 31 T cell receptor beta chains came from one sample sequenced in a study of response to subunit inactivated influenza vaccine. MiXCR, applied by TCRdb to the RT-PCR reads, yields one record per CDR3 protein. The sample holds over 150,000 distinct CDR3 sequences; around a tenth are singletons and the top ten take roughly a tenth. Sequenced material: non-naive T cells sorted from PBMCs, taken on the day of vaccination. All receptors come from a man over 45 who received an inactivated influenza vaccine.

This clonotype showed up just a few times. V usage is TRBV6-1 and J usage is TRBJ1-2; D call uncertain. CDR3 length: 17 amino acids. V lost 9 bases to trimming and J lost 1 base, with 24 bases between them. The germline V gene has CDR1 MNHNS and CDR2 SASEGT. CDR3 coding DNA: TGTGCCAGTTCCCAGTTGGTTCTCCACCCAAATAACTATGGCTACACCTTC. This translates into CASSQLVLHPNNYGYTF.

This clonotype has a count of ten or more. The genes are TRBV20-1 and TRBJ1-5, with D possibly TRBD1 on 6 matching bases. Trimming took off 8 bases at V and 2 bases at J, with 19 bases between the two ends. This CDR3 contains 15 residues. The germline gives CDR1 DFQATT, CDR2 SNEGSKA (reference sequence). The CDR3 sequence is CSTTPQGKGNQPQHF. For the CDR3, the DNA is TGCAGTACTACCCCCCAGGGGAAGGGCAATCAGCCCCAGCATTTT.

The chain joins TRBV2 to TRBJ1-2; D not resolved. The CDR3 length is 13 residues. Per the germline V gene, CDR1 is SNHLY and CDR2 is FYNNEI. V gave up 3 bases and J gave up 4 bases, with 9 bases separating them. CDR3 sequence: CASSDVGVYGYTF. In DNA form, the CDR3 reads TGTGCCAGCAGTGACGTCGGCGTCTATGGCTACACCTTC.

The gene calls are TRBV7-9 and TRBJ1-3, with D tentatively TRBD1 (5 bases). The CDR3 covers 17 residues. The germline V gene encodes CDR1 SEHNR and CDR2 FQNEAQ (reference sequence). The germline V and J ends were trimmed by 0 bases and 0 bases, with 12 bases remaining between them. CDR3 bases: TGTGCCAGCAGCTTAGCGGGACGGGCCCTCTCTGGAAACACCATATATTTT. Amino acids: CASSLAGRALSGNTIYF.

The chain links TRBV18 to TRBJ1-3; D gene uncertain. The CDR3 runs 15 residues. V shed 1 base and J shed 8 bases, with 15 bases lying between them. Germline V gene sequence: CDR1 KGHSH, CDR2 LQKENI. The CDR3 reads CASSPQRSGSYTIYF. CDR3 DNA: TGTGCCAGCTCACCACAGCGCTCCGGGTCTTACACCATATATTTT.

The rearrangement joins TRBV6-4 to TRBJ2-7; D not resolved. With 4 bases removed from V and 3 bases from J, the gap between germline ends came to 7 bases. Germline V lookup: CDR1 MRHNA, CDR2 SNTAGT. This CDR3 spans 12 amino acids. The CDR3, as DNA: TGTGCCAGCAGTGTCCGAAACTACGAGCAGTACTTC. This gives the protein CASSVRNYEQYF.

This clonotype was detected only a few times. The chain employs TRBV27 and TRBJ1-1; 7 nucleotides agree with TRBD1. The CDR3 runs 15 residues. The germline CDR1 and CDR2 sequences are MNHEY and SMNVEV (reference sequence). The V segment lost 5 bases and the J segment 0 bases; nucleotides outside the gene matches: 6. The CDR3 here is CASSTMGQLNTEAFF. The CDR3, as DNA: TGTGCCAGCAGTACCATGGGACAGTTGAACACTGAAGCTTTCTTT.

This chain connects TRBV6-2 or TRBV6-3 to TRBJ2-1; no firm D call. The CDR3 extends over 12 amino acids. The germline gives CDR1 MNHEY, CDR2 SVGEGT. Trimming shortened V by 2 bases and J by 11 bases, and 10 bases separated the two germline ends. CDR3 nucleotides: TGTGCCAGCAGTTACCACACTGGCAAGCAGTTCTTC. Its translation: CASSYHTGKQFF.

In this sample, this clonotype turned up a few times. The V gene is TRBV6-5, the J gene TRBJ1-2; 12 bases match TRBD1. The V segment lost 2 bases and the J segment 8 bases; nucleotides outside the gene matches: 6. CDR3 length equals 15 residues. CDR1 and CDR2 from the germline V gene are MNHEY and SVGAGI. The DNA of the CDR3 is TGTGCCAGCAGTTACAATTTAGGGACAGGGGGCGGCTACACCTTC. It specifies CASSYNLGTGGGYTF.

The V and J genes are TRBV5-1 and TRBJ1-1, with a tentative D call TRBD1 (6 bases). The CDR3 covers 14 residues. CDR1 is SGHRS and CDR2 is YFSETQ in the germline V gene. V was cut by 4 bases and J by 3 bases, with 13 bases left in between. CDR3 loop: CASSPADSYTEAFF. The CDR3, as DNA: TGCGCCAGCAGCCCGGCGGACAGTTACACTGAAGCTTTCTTT.

Ten or more counts support this clonotype. The CDR3 DNA reads as TGTGCCAGCAGTTTAGACCGAACTAACCCTTTCTCCTACAATGAGCAGTTCTTC. This encodes CASSLDRTNPFSYNEQFF. J is TRBJ2-1 and V is TRBV12-3 or TRBV12-4, with D unclear. V was trimmed by 1 base and J by 0 bases, leaving 16 bases between them. This CDR3 spans 18 amino acids.

The rearrangement joins TRBV2 to TRBJ2-7; tentatively, D is TRBD1 or TRBD2 (5 bases each). V dropped 5 bases and J dropped 3 bases, with 14 bases sitting between them. There are 14 residues in the CDR3. CDR1 SNHLY and CDR2 FYNNEI come from the germline V gene. CDR3 amino acids: CASSPGTENYEQYF. The CDR3, as DNA: TGTGCCAGCAGTCCCGGGACGGAAAACTACGAGCAGTACTTC. The entire variable domain, with the rest obtained from reference TRBV2 and TRBJ2-7, is as follows: EPEVTQTPSHQVTQMGQEVILRCVPISNHLYFYWYRQILGQKVEFLVSFYNNEISEKSEIFDDQFSVERPDGSNFTLKIRSTKLEDSAMYFCASSPGTENYEQYFGPGTRLTVT.

The table lists this clonotype with a few counts. J is TRBJ2-1 and V is TRBV12-3 or TRBV12-4; D tentatively reads TRBD1 or TRBD2 (5 bases each). Deletions cut 4 bases from V and 6 bases from J, with 13 bases between. The length of the CDR3 is 14 residues. CDR3 sequence (DNA): TGTGCCAGCAGTTCCTTGTGGGGGAGCAATGAGCAGTTCTTC. Encoded protein: CASSSLWGSNEQFF.

This clonotype was recorded a few times. This chain connects TRBV2 to TRBJ1-2; D call uncertain. V gave up 1 base and J gave up 3 bases, with 9 bases separating them. The CDR3 has 14 residues. In germline, CDR1 is SNHLY, CDR2 FYNNEI. CDR3 sequence reads: CASSEGQAYYGYTF. The CDR3 region has the DNA TGTGCCAGCAGTGAAGGGCAGGCTTACTATGGCTACACCTTC.

This clonotype was found a few times. This chain uses TRBV4-2 with TRBJ1-5; 11 bases fit TRBD1. From germline, CDR1 is LGHNA and CDR2 YNFKEQ. There are 15 residues in the CDR3. J lost 7 bases, V lost 4 bases, and 6 bases had no gene match. The CDR3 DNA is TGTGCCAGCAGCCCAGGACAGGGGGCGAGCCAGCCCCAGCATTTT. Amino acids: CASSPGQGASQPQHF.

DNA for the CDR3: TGTGCCAGCAGCGTAGAAGGGGCCTCACCCCTCCACTTT. It is translated as CASSVEGASPLHF. The V and J genes are TRBV9 and TRBJ1-6, with D possibly matching TRBD1 (5 bases). Per germline, CDR1 SGDLS and CDR2 YYNGEE. The V gene lost 0 bases and the J gene lost 10 bases, with 8 bases spanning the gap. This CDR3 spans 13 amino acids.

This clonotype was observed at least ten times. The genes are TRBV29-1 and TRBJ2-2; possibly TRBD2 for D (6 bases). The germline CDR1 and CDR2 sequences are SQVTM and ANQGSEA. CDR3 length equals 15 residues. Between the trimmed V and J ends, which lost 2 bases and 1 base, there was a span of 11 bases. The CDR3 DNA is TGCAGCGTTGAATTCCGACTAGGGAACACCGGGGAGCTGTTTTTT. This gives the protein CSVEFRLGNTGELFF.

The chain links TRBV20-1 to TRBJ2-3; 7 bases match TRBD2. Germline V gene sequence: CDR1 DFQATT, CDR2 SNEGSKA (reference sequence). Unmatched junction bases numbered 5, after V lost 5 bases and J lost 0 bases. The CDR3 covers 14 residues. CDR3 nucleotides: TGCAGTGCTCCAAGGACTAGAAGCACAGATACGCAGTATTTT. This translates into CSAPRTRSTDTQYF.

J is TRBJ1-1 and V is TRBV6-1, with D possibly being TRBD1 (5 bases). This CDR3 comprises 15 residues. Germline V gene lookup returns CDR1 MNHNS and CDR2 SASEGT. V was trimmed by 6 bases and J by 4 bases, leaving 18 bases between them. The CDR3 DNA is TGTGCCAGCAGCCCCTCGTGGGGGGAAGGCACTGAAGCTTTCTTT. Translation: CASSPSWGEGTEAFF.

This clonotype was observed at least ten times. This sequence joins TRBV7-2 and TRBJ2-1; maybe TRBD2 (5 bases). Germline assignment: CDR1 SGHTA and CDR2 FQGNSA. V lost 4 bases to trimming and J lost 12 bases, with 16 bases between them. This CDR3 has 13 residues. The CDR3 here is CASSSTRERGQFF. CDR3 coding DNA: TGTGCCAGCAGCTCTACTAGGGAACGGGGGCAGTTCTTC.

This clonotype was counted ten times or more. This chain links TRBV5-1 with TRBJ2-3; a weak D match, TRBD2 (6 bases). The CDR3 is 17 amino acids. V was shortened by 0 bases and J by 5 bases, with 19 bases between the two germline ends. Germline loops: CDR1 SGHRS, CDR2 YFSETQ. CDR3 loop: CASSLAYVGGGIDTQYF. The CDR3 coding sequence is TGCGCCAGCAGCTTGGCCTACGTTGGAGGAGGGATAGATACGCAGTATTTT.

This clonotype was detected only a few times. V usage is TRBV5-1 and J usage is TRBJ2-3; 11 bases are a match to TRBD2. Germline V gene sequence: CDR1 SGHRS, CDR2 YFSETQ. The CDR3 totals 16 residues. The trim removed 3 bases at V and 7 bases at J, leaving 10 bases unmatched. The CDR3 region has the DNA TGCGCCAGCAGCTACAGACTAGCGGGATCATCAAATACGCAGTATTTT. As protein: CASSYRLAGSSNTQYF.

This clonotype has at least ten counts. The rearrangement uses TRBV28 and TRBJ2-1, with no clear D. V was shortened by 6 bases and J by 8 bases, with 8 bases between the two germline ends. Germline V gene sequence: CDR1 MDHEN, CDR2 SYDVKM. This CDR3 has 11 amino acids. Here the CDR3 DNA reads TGTGCCAGCAGCCCTAAGGATGAGCAGTTCTTC. It specifies CASSPKDEQFF. The complete variable domain, with remaining parts taken from reference TRBV28 and TRBJ2-1, reads DVKVTQSSRYLVKRTGEKVFLECVQDMDHENMFWYRQDPGLGLRLIYFSYDVKMKEKGDIPEGYSVSREKKERFSLILESASTNQTSMYLCASSPKDEQFFGPGTRLTVL.

The chain is built from TRBV5-1 and TRBJ2-3; D may be TRBD1 (5 bases). The CDR3 consists of 14 residues. Germline CDR1 is SGHRS and CDR2 is YFSETQ. The V gene lost 4 bases and the J gene lost 2 bases, with 11 bases spanning the gap. The CDR3: CASSREQDTDTQYF. The CDR3 nucleotides are TGCGCCAGCAGCAGGGAACAGGACACAGATACGCAGTATTTT.

The CDR3 here is CASSSPGRPGGSPLHF. The CDR3 DNA reads TGTGCCAGCAGCTCACCGGGGAGGCCGGGGGGTTCACCCCTCCACTTT. V is TRBV28 and J is TRBJ1-6; tentative D call: TRBD1 (5 bases). Germline V gives CDR1 MDHEN, CDR2 SYDVKM. The CDR3 runs 16 residues. V was clipped by 6 bases and J by 9 bases, with 21 bases between them.

This clonotype was seen a handful of times. Here the CDR3 reads CASSQVGTGYEKLFF. In DNA, the CDR3 is TGTGCCAGCAGTCAAGTCGGGACAGGCTATGAAAAACTGTTTTTT. The genes are TRBV6-1 and TRBJ1-4; 8 bases map to TRBD1. Trimming removed 5 bases from V and 6 bases from J; junction bases left unmatched: 8. The CDR3 is 15 residues long. Germline V CDR1 and CDR2: MNHNS, SASEGT.

The rearrangement links TRBV12-3 or TRBV12-4 to TRBJ1-1; a weak D match, TRBD1 (6 bases). The CDR3 extends over 13 amino acids. The V end lost 3 bases, the J end lost 7 bases, and 12 bases lay between the germline ends. This chain's CDR3 is CASSFSGAFEAFF. In DNA, the CDR3 is TGTGCCAGCAGTTTTTCGGGGGCCTTTGAAGCTTTCTTT.

This clonotype was detected ten times or more. V gene TRBV5-1 combines with J gene TRBJ1-1; maybe TRBD1 (6 bases). Between the trimmed V and J ends, which lost 0 bases and 3 bases, there was a span of 6 bases. The germline gives CDR1 SGHRS, CDR2 YFSETQ. The CDR3 is 13 amino acids. The DNA of the CDR3 is TGCGCCAGCAGCTTGGACAGGGACACTGAAGCTTTCTTT. Encoded protein: CASSLDRDTEAFF.

This clonotype was detected only a few times. This rearrangement joins TRBV6-2 or TRBV6-3 to TRBJ2-3, with D possibly being TRBD2 (5 bases). The V end was cut by 2 bases, the J end by 2 bases, with 14 bases between. This CDR3 is 16 amino acids long. Germline V CDR1 and CDR2: MNHEY, SVGEGT. The DNA of the CDR3 is TGTGCCAGCAGTTACCCTACCGAAGGACTCACAGATACGCAGTATTTT. Its translation is CASSYPTEGLTDTQYF.

This clonotype showed up many times. The gene calls are TRBV5-1 and TRBJ2-5, with D possibly matching TRBD1 (6 bases). The CDR3 runs to 14 residues. Germline assignment: CDR1 SGHRS and CDR2 YFSETQ. V lost 6 bases, J lost 3 bases, and 15 bases lay in between. CDR3 sequence: CASTKGQGKETQYF. The CDR3 DNA reads as TGCGCCAGCACCAAGGGGCAGGGGAAAGAGACCCAGTACTTC. The whole variable domain, filled in from reference TRBV5-1 and TRBJ2-5, reads KAGVTQTPRYLIKTRGQQVTLSCSPISGHRSVSWYQQTPGQGLQFLFEYFSETQRNKGNFPGRFSGRQFSNSRSEMNVSTLELGDSALYLCASTKGQGKETQYFGPGTRLLVL.

The chain recombines TRBV6-2 or TRBV6-3 with TRBJ2-7; the D is unclear. The CDR3 has 12 amino acids. V lost 6 bases, J lost 6 bases, and 12 bases lay in between. The germline V gene has CDR1 MNHEY and CDR2 SVGEGT. The CDR3 is CASRTNSVEQYF. The CDR3 DNA reads TGTGCCAGCAGAACGAACAGCGTCGAGCAGTACTTC.